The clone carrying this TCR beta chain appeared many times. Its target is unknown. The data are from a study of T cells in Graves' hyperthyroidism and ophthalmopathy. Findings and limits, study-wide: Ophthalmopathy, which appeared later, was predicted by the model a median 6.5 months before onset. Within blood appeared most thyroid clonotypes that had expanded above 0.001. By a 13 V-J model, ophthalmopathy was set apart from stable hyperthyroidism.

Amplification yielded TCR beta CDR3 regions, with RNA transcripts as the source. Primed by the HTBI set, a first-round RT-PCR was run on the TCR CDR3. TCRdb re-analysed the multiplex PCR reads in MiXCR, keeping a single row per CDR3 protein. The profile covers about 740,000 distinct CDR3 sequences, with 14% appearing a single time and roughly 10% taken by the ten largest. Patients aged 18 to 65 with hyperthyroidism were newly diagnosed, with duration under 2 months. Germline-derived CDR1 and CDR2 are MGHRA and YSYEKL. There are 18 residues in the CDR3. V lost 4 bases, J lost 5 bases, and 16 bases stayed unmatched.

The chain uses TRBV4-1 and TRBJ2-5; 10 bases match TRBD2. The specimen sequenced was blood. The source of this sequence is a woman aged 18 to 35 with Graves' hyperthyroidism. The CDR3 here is CASSLYGTSVSRGETQYF. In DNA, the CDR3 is TGCGCCAGCAGCCTATACGGGACTAGCGTCTCAAGGGGGGAGACCCAGTACTTC.